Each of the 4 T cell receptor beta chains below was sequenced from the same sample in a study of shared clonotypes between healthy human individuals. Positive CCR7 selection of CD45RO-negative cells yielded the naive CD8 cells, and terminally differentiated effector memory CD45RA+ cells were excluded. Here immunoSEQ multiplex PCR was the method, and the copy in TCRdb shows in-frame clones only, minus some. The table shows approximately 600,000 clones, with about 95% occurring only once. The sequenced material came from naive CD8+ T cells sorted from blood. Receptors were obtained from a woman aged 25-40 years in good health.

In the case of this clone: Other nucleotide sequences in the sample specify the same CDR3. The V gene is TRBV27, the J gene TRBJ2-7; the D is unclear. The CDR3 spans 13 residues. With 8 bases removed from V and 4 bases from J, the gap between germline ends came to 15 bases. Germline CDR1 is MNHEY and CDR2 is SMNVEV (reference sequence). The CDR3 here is CASSWGSSYEQYF. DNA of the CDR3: TGTGCCAGCTCCTGGGGTAGCTCTTACGAGCAGTACTTC.

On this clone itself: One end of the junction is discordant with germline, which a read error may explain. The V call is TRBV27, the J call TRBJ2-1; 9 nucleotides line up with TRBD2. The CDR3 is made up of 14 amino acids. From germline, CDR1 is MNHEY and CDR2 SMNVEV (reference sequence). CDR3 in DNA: TGTGCCAGCTGTTTAGCGGGAGAAAAGAATGAGCAGTTCTTC. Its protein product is CASCLAGEKNEQFF.

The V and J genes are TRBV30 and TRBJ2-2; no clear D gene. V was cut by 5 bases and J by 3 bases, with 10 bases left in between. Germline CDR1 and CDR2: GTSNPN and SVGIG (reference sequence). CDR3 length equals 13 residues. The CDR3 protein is CAWGPPHTGELFF. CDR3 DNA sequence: TGTGCCTGGGGACCACCCCACACCGGGGAGCTGTTTTTT.

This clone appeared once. The CDR3 is CASRMGGGYSYEQYF. The CDR3 DNA is TGTGCCAGCAGAATGGGGGGAGGGTACTCCTACGAGCAGTACTTC. This chain uses TRBV6-5 with TRBJ2-7; 7 positions agree with TRBD2. CDR3 length equals 15 residues. Trimming took 6 bases from V and 0 from J; bases not matched to a gene: 8. Germline V CDR1 and CDR2: MNHEY, SVGAGI.